These 31 T cell receptor beta chains were all obtained from the same sample, sequenced in a study of OX40 agonist ivuxolimab in advanced cancers. The method was the immunoSEQ multiplex PCR assay. TCRdb obtained this table from immuneACCESS and retained in-frame rearrangements with V and J assigned. These tables miss some clones; where compared with another copy, unresolved V genes account for less than half of the shortfall, and the remainder is unexplained. The sample yields 40,000 to 65,000 clones; 84% were counted once. Together, the top ten hold roughly 4.5% of the sample. The specimen was CD4+ or CD8+ T cells sorted from blood, collected in a trial of the OX40 agonist ivuxolimab. The source is an adult with an advanced solid tumor such as melanoma, head and neck, liver or kidney cancer.

This rearrangement joins TRBV20-1 to TRBJ2-5; D remains unclear. V was shortened by 1 base and J by 5 bases, with 5 bases between the two germline ends. The CDR3 extends over 11 amino acids. CDR1 and CDR2 (germline): DFQATT, SNEGSKA (reference sequence). This CDR3 reads CSARAGETQYF. The CDR3, as DNA: TGCAGTGCTAGAGCGGGTGAGACCCAGTACTTC.

This clone was seen a handful of times. This rearrangement joins TRBV15 to TRBJ2-6; D is undetermined. V shed 0 bases and J shed 1 base, with 7 bases lying between them. The CDR3 length is 16 residues. Germline V gene lookup returns CDR1 LNHNV and CDR2 YYDKDF (reference sequence). The CDR3 loop reads CATSRDRESGANVLTF. CDR3 bases: TGTGCCACCAGCAGAGACAGAGAATCTGGGGCCAACGTCCTGACTTTC. The variable domain in full, completed from reference TRBV15 and TRBJ2-6, reads DAMVIQNPRYQVTQFGKPVTLSCSQTLNHNVMYWYQQKSSQAPKLLFHYYDKDFNNEADTPDNFQSRRPNTSFCFLDIRSPGLGDTAMYLCATSRDRESGANVLTFGAGSRLTVL.

The CDR3 DNA reads TGTGCCAGCAGTTACGGGGGCAAAGCTAACTATGGCTACACCTTC. This codes for CASSYGGKANYGYTF. J is TRBJ1-2 and V is TRBV6-5, with D possibly matching TRBD1 (6 bases). The CDR3 is 15 residues long. Trimming removed 2 bases from V and 0 bases from J, with 10 bases in between. Germline assignment: CDR1 MNHEY and CDR2 SVGAGI.

This clone was observed a single time. V is TRBV7-2 and J is TRBJ2-5; TRBD1 matches 7 bases. Germline loops: CDR1 SGHTA, CDR2 FQGNSA. The CDR3 runs to 13 residues. V shed 3 bases and J 4 bases; nucleotides not matched to a gene: 2. CDR3 residues: CASSFNRGETQYF. The CDR3 region has the DNA TGTGCCAGCAGCTTTAACAGGGGAGAGACCCAGTACTTC.

This clone was seen only a few times. The genes are TRBV10-2 and TRBJ2-7; 9 positions agree with TRBD2. The germline V gene encodes CDR1 WSHSY and CDR2 SAAADI. This CDR3 contains 15 residues. V was pared by 6 bases and J by 0 bases, with 6 bases of the junction left unmatched. Written as DNA, the CDR3 is TGCGCCAGCAGACAGCTAGCGGGGCCCTCCTACGAGCAGTACTTC. Protein product: CASRQLAGPSYEQYF.

This chain joins TRBV5-1 and TRBJ2-1, with D possibly being TRBD1 (6 bases). Trimming removed 2 bases from V and 0 bases from J, with 9 bases in between. The V gene's germline CDR1 is SGHRS and CDR2 YFSETQ. This CDR3 contains 15 residues. CDR3 amino acids: CASSLGQSSYNEQFF. For the CDR3, the DNA is TGCGCCAGCAGCTTAGGACAGAGCTCCTACAATGAGCAGTTCTTC.

In this sample, this clone is medium-sized. V is TRBV7-2 and J is TRBJ2-5, with D perhaps TRBD2 (5 bases). The V gene's germline CDR1 is SGHTA and CDR2 FQGNSA. The CDR3 is 13 residues long. V dropped 4 bases and J dropped 1 base, with 7 bases sitting between them. The CDR3 sequence: CASSYSAQETQYF. CDR3 nucleotides: TGTGCCAGCAGCTATAGCGCCCAAGAGACCCAGTACTTC. Full variable domain (outside the CDR3, taken from reference TRBV7-2 and TRBJ2-5): GAGVSQSPSNKVTEKGKDVELRCDPISGHTALYWYRQSLGQGLEFLIYFQGNSAPDKSGLPSDRFSAERTGGSVSTLTIQRTQQEDSAVYLCASSYSAQETQYFGPGTRLLVL.

The J gene is TRBJ2-1, the V gene TRBV15; 7 nucleotides align to TRBD2. The CDR3 contains 14 residues. Germline CDR1 and CDR2: LNHNV and YYDKDF (reference sequence). Trimming removed 1 base from V and 5 bases from J; junction bases left unmatched: 2. CDR3: CATSRASGHNEQFF. In DNA, the CDR3 is TGTGCCACCAGCAGAGCTAGCGGACACAATGAGCAGTTCTTC.

The chain combines TRBV30 with TRBJ2-5; D is ambiguous. Germline V gene sequence: CDR1 GTSNPN, CDR2 SVGIG (reference sequence). V was pared by 0 bases and J by 1 base, with 9 bases between. This CDR3 spans 14 amino acids. The CDR3 nucleotides read TGTGCCTGGAGTGTACCGTCCTTCCAAGAGACCCAGTACTTC. Residues: CAWSVPSFQETQYF.

This chain uses TRBV7-2 with TRBJ2-5; D tentatively reads TRBD1 or TRBD2 (6 bases each). The CDR3 contains 14 residues. Per germline, CDR1 SGHTA and CDR2 FQGNSA. V lost 6 bases, J lost 5 bases, and 16 bases lay in between. This chain's CDR3 is CASSIGGSGETQYF. CDR3 DNA: TGTGCCAGCAGTATCGGGGGCTCCGGGGAGACCCAGTACTTC.

This chain joins TRBV5-1 and TRBJ2-1; D is ambiguous. This CDR3 has 14 amino acids. V lost 0 bases and J lost 5, with 9 bases in between. Germline V lookup: CDR1 SGHRS, CDR2 YFSETQ. The CDR3 DNA sequence: TGCGCCAGCAGCTTGGCTGCACGAAACAATGAGCAGTTCTTC. Its protein is CASSLAARNNEQFF.

This sequence joins TRBV19 and TRBJ2-5, with TRBD1 matching 8 bases. Germline V gene data show CDR1 as LNHDA and CDR2 as SQIVND (reference sequence). The CDR3 has 13 amino acids. Losses at the gene ends were 6 bases for V and 6 bases for J; bases not matched to a gene: 6. Written as DNA, the CDR3 is TGTGCCAGTAGCCTAGACAGGGGAAAGACCCAGTACTTC. Translated, it gives CASSLDRGKTQYF.

The chain has TRBV5-1 and TRBJ2-6; possible D gene TRBD1, 6 bases. The CDR3 loop spans 15 amino acids. Germline V gives CDR1 SGHRS, CDR2 YFSETQ. Trimming left V 2 bases short and J 1 base short, with 7 bases between. CDR3 amino acids: CASSLGGSGANVLTF. The CDR3 DNA is TGCGCCAGCAGCTTAGGGGGATCTGGGGCCAACGTCCTGACTTTC.

This clone was observed a single time. The J gene is TRBJ2-5, the V gene TRBV7-7; 8 nucleotides match TRBD2. J lost 5 bases, V lost 1 base, and 6 bases had no gene match. CDR3 length: 15 amino acids. The germline V gene encodes CDR1 SSHAT and CDR2 FNYEAQ (reference sequence). The CDR3 sequence is CASSLGASGWETQYF. The CDR3 coding sequence is TGTGCCAGCAGCTTAGGGGCTAGCGGGTGGGAGACCCAGTACTTC.

The rearrangement uses TRBV11-3 and TRBJ2-1, with 7 bases matching TRBD2. This CDR3 has 18 residues. Losses at the gene ends were 2 bases for V and 3 bases for J; bases not matched to a gene: 13. The germline V gene has CDR1 SGHNT and CDR2 YENEEA. CDR3 sequence (DNA): TGTGCCAGCAGCTTACCCCTCTGGGGGGGAGGGAGCTACAATGAGCAGTTCTTC. Its protein product is CASSLPLWGGGSYNEQFF.

A word on this clone: Distinct nucleotide sequences in the sample also encode this CDR3. The chain couples TRBV7-2 to TRBJ2-7; TRBD2 matches 13 bases. Germline V gives CDR1 SGHTA, CDR2 FQGNSA. The CDR3 contains 15 residues. V lost 4 bases, J lost 4 bases, and 4 bases stayed unmatched. Written as DNA, the CDR3 is TGTGCCAGCAGCTCAGGACTAGCGGGAGTATACGAGCAGTACTTC. Its protein product is CASSSGLAGVYEQYF.

V and J are TRBV7-9 and TRBJ2-1, with 11 bases identical to TRBD2. The CDR3 is made up of 15 amino acids. V lost 4 bases, J lost 3 bases, and 2 bases stayed unmatched. Germline assignment: CDR1 SEHNR and CDR2 FQNEAQ (reference sequence). The CDR3 sequence is CASSSGTSGYNEQFF. CDR3 nucleotide sequence: TGTGCCAGCAGCTCCGGGACTAGCGGCTACAATGAGCAGTTCTTC.

This clone occurred a few times. This chain joins TRBV4-2 and TRBJ1-2; D unresolved. V shed 0 bases and J shed 4 bases, with 12 bases lying between them. The V gene's germline CDR1 is LGHNA and CDR2 YNFKEQ. This CDR3 has 15 residues. The CDR3 spells CASSQDQSSGYGYTF. The DNA of the CDR3 is TGTGCCAGCAGCCAAGATCAAAGCAGCGGCTATGGCTACACCTTC.

V usage is TRBV5-6 and J usage is TRBJ2-3; no clear D gene. Germline CDR1 reads SGHDT; CDR2 reads YYEEEE. V lost 4 bases and J 2 bases, leaving 14 bases between the germline ends. The CDR3 covers 15 residues. CDR3 amino acids: CASSPSYRYTDTQYF. The CDR3 DNA is TGTGCCAGCAGCCCATCCTATAGGTACACAGATACGCAGTATTTT.

The V gene is TRBV7-8, the J gene TRBJ2-7; TRBD1 matches 7 bases. The germline gives CDR1 SGHVS, CDR2 FQNEAQ. V was clipped by 2 bases and J by 1 base; unmatched bases: 5. The CDR3 consists of 15 residues. The CDR3 region has the DNA TGTGCCAGCAGCTTAACTTGGGACAGATCCTACGAGCAGTACTTC. As protein: CASSLTWDRSYEQYF.

V gene TRBV11-3 combines with J gene TRBJ2-7, with 14 nucleotides matching TRBD2. The junction had 3 bases not matched to a gene; V was cut back by 4 bases and J by 4 bases. The CDR3 contains 15 residues. The germline V gene encodes CDR1 SGHNT and CDR2 YENEEA. The CDR3 nucleotides read TGTGCCAGCAGCTCTGGGACTAGCGGGAGTTACGAGCAGTACTTC. Translation gives CASSSGTSGSYEQYF.

This chain links TRBV7-9 with TRBJ1-1; D is unresolved. The CDR3 contains 13 residues. V gave up 8 bases and J gave up 6 bases, with 16 bases separating them. Germline assignment: CDR1 SEHNR and CDR2 FQNEAQ (reference sequence). CDR3 DNA: TGTGCCAGCCGTGCTTTGGGAGACCCTGAAGCTTTCTTT. Its translation: CASRALGDPEAFF.

Notes on this clone: A much larger clonotype is one base distant, so this may be a read error. V usage is TRBV4-3 and J usage is TRBJ1-4; TRBD1 aligns across 9 bases. CDR3 length: 14 residues. The junction had 3 bases not matched to a gene; V was cut back by 5 bases and J by 5 bases. Germline loops: CDR1 LGHNA, CDR2 YSLEER. DNA for the CDR3: TGCGCCAGCAGCTTGGGACAGGGAAATGAAAAACTGTTTTTT. It is translated as CASSLGQGNEKLFF.

For this clone: Mismatch with germline at one junction end may stem from a read error. This chain joins TRBV11-2 and TRBJ1-2; unclear D gene. The CDR3 consists of 16 residues. The V gene's germline CDR1 is SGHAT and CDR2 FQNNGV. Written as DNA, the CDR3 is TGTGCCAGCAGCTTAGATTTACGGCAGGCCCGTCCCCCCGTCGCCTTC. It codes for CASSLDLRQARPPVAF.

This clone rates as medium-sized. The J gene is TRBJ2-3, the V gene TRBV19, with D unclear. Looked up from germline, CDR1 is LNHDA and CDR2 is SQIVND (reference sequence). The CDR3 loop spans 12 amino acids. The V end was cut by 5 bases, the J end by 6 bases, with 9 bases between. In DNA form, the CDR3 reads TGTGCCAGTAGTCCACGGACGGATACGCAGTATTTT. As protein: CASSPRTDTQYF.

V gene TRBV28 combines with J gene TRBJ2-7, with D possibly matching TRBD1 (5 bases). The CDR3 runs 14 residues. Trimming pared 7 bases from V and 2 bases from J, leaving 15 bases between. CDR1 and CDR2 from the germline V gene are MDHEN and SYDVKM. The CDR3, as DNA: TGTGCCAGCACCTTGACAGATCCTCCCTACGAGCAGTACTTC. Translated, it gives CASTLTDPPYEQYF. Variable domain in full (rest from reference TRBV28 and TRBJ2-7): DVKVTQSSRYLVKRTGEKVFLECVQDMDHENMFWYRQDPGLGLRLIYFSYDVKMKEKGDIPEGYSVSREKKERFSLILESASTNQTSMYLCASTLTDPPYEQYFGPGTRLTVT.

This chain links TRBV5-8 with TRBJ2-5; D is unclear. V was clipped by 2 bases and J by 8 bases, with 7 bases between them. Germline CDR1 is SGHTS and CDR2 is YDEGEE. The CDR3 totals 11 residues. The CDR3, as DNA: TGTGCCAGCAGCTTTCAGGACACCCAGTACTTC. It translates to CASSFQDTQYF.

This clone was counted between two and nine times. This chain links TRBV18 with TRBJ1-2, with 11 bases that match TRBD1. This CDR3 spans 14 amino acids. Losses at the gene ends were 6 bases for V and 6 bases for J; bases not matched to a gene: 6. Germline V gene lookup returns CDR1 KGHSH and CDR2 LQKENI. Here the CDR3 reads CASSPDRGRDGYTF. The CDR3 DNA follows: TGTGCCAGCTCCCCGGACAGGGGGCGGGATGGCTACACCTTC.

The chain carries TRBV19 and TRBJ2-3, with TRBD1 matching 10 bases. Germline V gene data show CDR1 as LNHDA and CDR2 as SQIVND (reference sequence). The CDR3 is 16 amino acids. V trimming: 6 bases; J trimming: 4 bases; junction bases outside the gene matches: 10. CDR3 coding DNA: TGTGCCAGTAGCAAGATCCTCGGACAGGGGGCAGATACGCAGTATTTT. This codes for CASSKILGQGADTQYF.

This sequence joins TRBV27 and TRBJ2-1; D gene unclear. The CDR3 contains 15 residues. CDR1 MNHEY and CDR2 SMNVEV come from the germline V gene (reference sequence). V lost 5 bases and J 4 bases, leaving 15 bases between the germline ends. This CDR3 is CASSPPGPLYNEQFF. The CDR3 nucleotides are TGTGCCAGCAGTCCCCCGGGCCCCCTATACAATGAGCAGTTCTTC.

The rearrangement links TRBV7-2 to TRBJ2-3; 12 positions match TRBD2. The CDR3 consists of 14 residues. Germline values: CDR1 SGHTA, CDR2 FQGNSA. With V trimmed by 6 bases and J by 8 bases, 6 bases remained unmatched. The CDR3 sequence is CASSLAGGPSTQYF. The CDR3 DNA reads TGTGCCAGCAGTCTAGCGGGAGGGCCTAGTACGCAGTATTTT.